Below are 21 T cell receptor beta chains sequenced from a single sample in a study of shared clonotypes between healthy human individuals. Sequencing used immunoSEQ multiplex PCR; TCRdb keeps in-frame clones, though not all of them. The table records roughly 1.4 million clones, about 98.5% of them present only once. The sample comprised naive CD4+ T cells sorted from blood. Subset described: CD45RA+ positively selected. Receptors were obtained from a man aged 30 to 39 in good health.

A word on this clone: The identical CDR3 is also encoded by other nucleotide sequences in the sample. V and J are TRBV9 and TRBJ2-1; 9 bases fit TRBD1. Germline-derived CDR1 and CDR2 are SGDLS and YYNGEE. The CDR3 spans 16 residues. V gave up 4 bases and J gave up 1 base; unmatched junction bases: 6. The CDR3 bases are TGTGCCAGCAGCCTAACCGGGACAGGGTCCTACAATGAGCAGTTCTTC. Translating gives CASSLTGTGSYNEQFF.

This rearrangement joins TRBV27 to TRBJ2-1; 11 bases agree with TRBD2. CDR1 is MNHEY, CDR2 SMNVEV, per germline (reference sequence). The junction had 18 bases not matched to a gene; V was cut back by 5 bases and J by 9 bases. The CDR3 spans 18 residues. This chain's CDR3 is CASSPKDKLAGVRSEQFF. For the CDR3, the DNA is TGTGCCAGCAGTCCAAAGGACAAACTAGCGGGAGTTAGGAGTGAGCAGTTCTTC.

The chain has TRBV5-1 and TRBJ2-7, with a tentative D call TRBD1 (6 bases). CDR1 is SGHRS and CDR2 is YFSETQ in the germline V gene. Trimming removed 0 bases from V and 0 bases from J, with 13 bases in between. The CDR3 has 16 residues. The CDR3 region has the DNA TGCGCCAGCAGCTTGGGGGCAGGGGAGCCCTCCTACGAGCAGTACTTC. As protein: CASSLGAGEPSYEQYF.

The chain has TRBV28 and TRBJ2-7, with a tentative D call TRBD2 (6 bases). V was cut by 7 bases and J by 0 bases, with 16 bases left in between. Germline assignment: CDR1 MDHEN and CDR2 SYDVKM. This CDR3 has 15 amino acids. The CDR3 coding sequence is TGTGCCAGCACCAAGGGACTGGAAAGCTCCTACGAGCAGTACTTC. It is translated as CASTKGLESSYEQYF.

Regarding this clone: Other DNA sequences in this specimen translate into the identical CDR3. The V call is TRBV7-2, the J call TRBJ2-5, with 13 positions matching TRBD2. Germline trimming cut 1 base from V and 4 bases from J; bases unmatched to any gene: 3. Germline loops: CDR1 SGHTA, CDR2 FQGNSA. This CDR3 comprises 16 residues. The CDR3 DNA follows: TGTGCCAGCAGCTTAGGACTAGCGGGAGGAGGAGAGACCCAGTACTTC. Translating gives CASSLGLAGGGETQYF.

This clone was detected only once. One junction end disagrees with the germline gene, perhaps due to a read error. J is TRBJ1-2 and V is TRBV11-1, with 7 bases identical to TRBD1. The CDR3 spans 12 residues. The germline V gene encodes CDR1 SGHAT and CDR2 FQDESV (reference sequence). For the CDR3, the DNA is TGTGCCAGCAGCCAATTTTCGACAGGGCCCAACTTC. Its protein product is CASSQFSTGPNF. The full variable domain, completed using reference TRBV11-1 and TRBJ1-2, is EAEVAQSPRYKITEKSQAVAFWCDPISGHATLYWYRQILGQGPELLVQFQDESVVDDSQLPKDRFSAERLKGVDSTLKIQPAELGDSAMYLCASSQFSTGPNFGSGTRLTVV.

Notes on this clone: At one boundary the junction diverges from the germline segment, which might be a read error. The chain carries TRBV2 and TRBJ1-5; D is unresolved. The CDR3 totals 13 residues. Germline V lookup: CDR1 SNHLY, CDR2 FYNNEI. Here the CDR3 reads CASGDTQNQPQHF. The CDR3 nucleotides read TGTGCCAGCGGTGACACCCAAAATCAGCCCCAGCATTTT.

The rearrangement uses TRBV11-3 and TRBJ2-3, with 11 nucleotides matching TRBD2. The CDR3 is 15 amino acids. The J segment lost 1 base and the V segment lost 5 bases, leaving 2 bases of the junction unmatched. Germline-derived CDR1 and CDR2 are SGHNT and YENEEA. In DNA form, the CDR3 reads TGTGCCAGCAGCCATAGCGGGAGGGGCACAGATACGCAGTATTTT. As protein: CASSHSGRGTDTQYF.

The V and J genes are TRBV6-5 and TRBJ1-1; D gene unclear. The V end was cut by 7 bases, the J end by 0 bases, with 9 bases between. The CDR3 has 13 amino acids. From germline, CDR1 is MNHEY and CDR2 SVGAGI. CDR3 sequence (DNA): TGTGCCAGCAAAGAGGAGTTGAACACTGAAGCTTTCTTT. The encoded protein is CASKEELNTEAFF.

This chain connects TRBV11-1 to TRBJ1-1, with TRBD1 matching 7 bases. This CDR3 has 17 amino acids. J was trimmed by 1 base and V by 4 bases; bases with no gene match: 12. Germline CDR1 and CDR2: SGHAT and FQDESV (reference sequence). The CDR3 DNA reads TGTGCCAGCAGCTCGGGTCGCTCAGGGGGGAAGAACACTGAAGCTTTCTTT. Amino acids: CASSSGRSGGKNTEAFF.

The genes are TRBV2 and TRBJ2-1; 10 bases agree with TRBD2. V was clipped by 2 bases and J by 2 bases; unmatched bases: 3. The CDR3 length is 16 residues. CDR1 SNHLY and CDR2 FYNNEI come from the germline V gene. The CDR3 loop is CASSEYLAGAYNEQFF. As DNA, the CDR3 is TGTGCCAGCAGTGAATACCTAGCGGGGGCCTACAATGAGCAGTTCTTC.

The V and J genes are TRBV5-5 and TRBJ1-2, with TRBD1 as a possible D gene (6 bases). Germline V gives CDR1 SGHKS, CDR2 YYEKEE (reference sequence). The CDR3 has 18 residues. V was cut by 1 base and J by 2 bases, with 21 bases left in between. The CDR3 bases are TGTGCCAGCAGCTTGATAGGGGGTCCGTTTGCTCAGAACTATGGCTACACCTTC. This translates into CASSLIGGPFAQNYGYTF.

This chain connects TRBV9 to TRBJ2-7; D remains unclear. Trimming left V 1 base short and J 5 bases short, with 13 bases between. CDR1 and CDR2 (germline): SGDLS, YYNGEE. This CDR3 contains 14 residues. The CDR3 DNA sequence: TGTGCCAGCAGCGTATACTCCCCCTTTGACGAGCAGTACTTC. It codes for CASSVYSPFDEQYF.

This clone was seen just once. The chain uses TRBV5-1 and TRBJ2-1, with D hard to call. V was cut by 0 bases and J by 5 bases, with 9 bases left in between. Germline CDR1 and CDR2: SGHRS and YFSETQ. CDR3 size: 14 residues. The DNA of the CDR3 is TGCGCCAGCAGCTTGGTTGGGTTCGACAATGAGCAGTTCTTC. The encoded protein is CASSLVGFDNEQFF.

The rearrangement joins TRBV7-9 to TRBJ2-7; D not certain. The CDR3 is 13 amino acids. V was clipped by 3 bases and J by 2 bases, with 8 bases between them. CDR1 is SEHNR, CDR2 FQNEAQ, per germline (reference sequence). The CDR3 loop is CASSFVATYEQYF. In DNA, the CDR3 is TGTGCCAGCAGCTTTGTCGCGACCTACGAGCAGTACTTC.

This CDR3 is CASTLHGENYGYTF. In nucleotides, the CDR3 is TGTGCCAGCACCCTGCACGGGGAGAACTATGGCTACACCTTC. The genes are TRBV28 and TRBJ1-2, with unresolved D. V dropped 7 bases and J dropped 2 bases, with 14 bases sitting between them. CDR1 is MDHEN and CDR2 is SYDVKM in the germline V gene. CDR3 length: 14 residues.

J is TRBJ1-2 and V is TRBV5-1, with D possibly matching TRBD1 (6 bases). Germline loops: CDR1 SGHRS, CDR2 YFSETQ. The V end lost 4 bases, the J end lost 7 bases, and 17 bases lay between the germline ends. The CDR3 spans 14 residues. CDR3 protein: CASSLAQGSGGYTF. CDR3 DNA: TGCGCCAGCAGCCTTGCTCAGGGGTCGGGTGGCTACACCTTC.

A word on this clone: Additional DNA sequences in this sample encode the identical CDR3. The V gene is TRBV18, the J gene TRBJ2-1; 10 bases line up with TRBD2. The J segment lost 1 base and the V segment lost 0 bases, leaving 0 bases of the junction unmatched. This CDR3 region has 16 residues. The germline CDR1 and CDR2 sequences are KGHSH and LQKENI. This CDR3 is CASSPPGLASYNEQFF. The DNA of the CDR3 is TGTGCCAGCTCACCACCGGGACTAGCGTCCTACAATGAGCAGTTCTTC.

The chain employs TRBV18 and TRBJ2-1, with 8 bases aligning to TRBD2. With V trimmed by 7 bases and J by 0 bases, 5 bases remained unmatched. Germline loops: CDR1 KGHSH, CDR2 LQKENI. This CDR3 has 15 residues. CDR3 in DNA: TGTGCCAGCTTTCTGAGCGGGAGCTCCTACAATGAGCAGTTCTTC. It yields the protein CASFLSGSSYNEQFF.

The gene calls are TRBV19 and TRBJ2-1, with a tentative D call TRBD2 (5 bases). Trimming took 5 bases from V and 7 from J, leaving 15 bases between them. CDR3 length: 14 residues. Looked up from germline, CDR1 is LNHDA and CDR2 is SQIVND (reference sequence). CDR3 sequence reads: CASSPTSSGNEQFF. CDR3 in DNA: TGTGCCAGTAGTCCGACATCGTCGGGGAATGAGCAGTTCTTC.

In its sample, this clone was seen once. The rearrangement uses TRBV4-3 and TRBJ2-1; D remains ambiguous. V gave up 0 bases and J gave up 3 bases, with 9 bases separating them. Germline V gives CDR1 LGHNA, CDR2 YSLEER. This CDR3 has 15 amino acids. This CDR3 is CASSQDLLVYNEQFF. For the CDR3, the DNA is TGCGCCAGCAGCCAAGATTTACTTGTCTACAATGAGCAGTTCTTC.